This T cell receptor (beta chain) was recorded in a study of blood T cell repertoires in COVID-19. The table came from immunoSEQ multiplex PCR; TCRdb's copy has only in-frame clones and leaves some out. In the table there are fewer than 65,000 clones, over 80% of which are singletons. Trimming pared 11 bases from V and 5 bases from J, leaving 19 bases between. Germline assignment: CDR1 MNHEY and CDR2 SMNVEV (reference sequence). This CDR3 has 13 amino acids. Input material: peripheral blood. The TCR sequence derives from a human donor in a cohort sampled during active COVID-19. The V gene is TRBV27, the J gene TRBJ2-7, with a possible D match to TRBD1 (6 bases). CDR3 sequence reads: CAPPSQGCDEQYF. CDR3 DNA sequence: TGTGCCCCCCCCTCACAGGGTTGCGACGAGCAGTACTTC.